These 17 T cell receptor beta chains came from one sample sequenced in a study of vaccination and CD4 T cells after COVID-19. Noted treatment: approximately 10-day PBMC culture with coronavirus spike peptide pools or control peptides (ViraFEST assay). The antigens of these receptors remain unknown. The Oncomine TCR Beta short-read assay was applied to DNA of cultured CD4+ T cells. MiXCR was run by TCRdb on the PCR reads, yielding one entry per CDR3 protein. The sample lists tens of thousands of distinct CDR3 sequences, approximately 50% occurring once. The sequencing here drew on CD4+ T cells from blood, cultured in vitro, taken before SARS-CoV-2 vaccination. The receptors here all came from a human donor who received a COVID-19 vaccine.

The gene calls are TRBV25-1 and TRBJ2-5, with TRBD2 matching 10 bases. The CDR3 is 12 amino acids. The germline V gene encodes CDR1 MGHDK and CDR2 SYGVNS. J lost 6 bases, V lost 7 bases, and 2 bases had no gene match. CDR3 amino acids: CASTSGGKTQYF. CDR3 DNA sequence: TGTGCCAGCACTAGCGGGGGAAAGACCCAGTACTTC.

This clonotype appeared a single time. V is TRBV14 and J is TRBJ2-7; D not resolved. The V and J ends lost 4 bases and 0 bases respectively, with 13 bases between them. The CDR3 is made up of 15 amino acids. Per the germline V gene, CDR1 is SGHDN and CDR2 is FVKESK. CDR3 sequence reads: CASSLNPSASYEQYF. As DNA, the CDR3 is TGTGCCAGCAGCCTTAACCCGTCGGCCTCCTACGAGCAGTACTTC.

The CDR3 reads CAIRRQGSGVTEAFF. The CDR3 DNA reads TGTGCCATCAGGAGACAGGGGAGCGGTGTCACTGAAGCTTTCTTT. The chain is built from TRBV10-3 and TRBJ1-1; 8 bases match TRBD1. This CDR3 is built from 15 residues. Per germline, CDR1 ENHRY and CDR2 SYGVKD. With 6 bases clipped from V and 4 bases from J, the junction kept 10 bases outside the gene matches.

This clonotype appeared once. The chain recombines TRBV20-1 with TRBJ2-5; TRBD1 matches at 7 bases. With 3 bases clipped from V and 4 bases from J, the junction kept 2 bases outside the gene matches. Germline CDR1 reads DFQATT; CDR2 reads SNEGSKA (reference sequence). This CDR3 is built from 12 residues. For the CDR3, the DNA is TGCAGTGCTAGGACAGGGCTAGAGACCCAGTACTTC. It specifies CSARTGLETQYF.

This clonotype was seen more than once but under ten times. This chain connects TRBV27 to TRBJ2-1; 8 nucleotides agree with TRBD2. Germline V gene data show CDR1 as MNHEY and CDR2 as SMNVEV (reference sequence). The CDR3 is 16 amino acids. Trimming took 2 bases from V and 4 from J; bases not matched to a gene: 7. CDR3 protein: CASSLISGGRYNEQFF. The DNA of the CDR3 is TGTGCCAGCAGTTTAATTTCGGGGGGGCGTTACAATGAGCAGTTCTTC.

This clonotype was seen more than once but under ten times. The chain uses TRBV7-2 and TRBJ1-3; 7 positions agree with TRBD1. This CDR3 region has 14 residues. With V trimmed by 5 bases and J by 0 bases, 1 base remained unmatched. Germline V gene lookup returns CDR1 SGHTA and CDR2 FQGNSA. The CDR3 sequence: CASSRDSSGNTIYF. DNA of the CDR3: TGTGCCAGCAGCAGGGACAGCTCTGGAAACACCATATATTTT.

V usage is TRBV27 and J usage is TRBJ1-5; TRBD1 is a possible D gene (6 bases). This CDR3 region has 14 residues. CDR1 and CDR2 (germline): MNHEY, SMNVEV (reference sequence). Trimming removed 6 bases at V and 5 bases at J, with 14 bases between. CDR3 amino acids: CASSAGRTDQPQHF. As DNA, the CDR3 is TGTGCCAGCAGCGCGGGACGGACAGATCAGCCCCAGCATTTT.

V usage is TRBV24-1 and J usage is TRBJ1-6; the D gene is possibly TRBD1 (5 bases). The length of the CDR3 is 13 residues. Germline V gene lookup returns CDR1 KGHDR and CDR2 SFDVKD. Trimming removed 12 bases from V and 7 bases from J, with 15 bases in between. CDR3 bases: TGTGCCGGGGGGGGGGGTGGCAATTCACCCCTCCACTTT. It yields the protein CAGGGGGNSPLHF.

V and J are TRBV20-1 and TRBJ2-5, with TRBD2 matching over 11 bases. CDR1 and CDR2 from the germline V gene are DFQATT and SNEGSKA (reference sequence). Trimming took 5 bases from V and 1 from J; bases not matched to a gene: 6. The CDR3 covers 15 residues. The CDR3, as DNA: TGCAGTGCTCTGGCTAGCGGGGGGTTCCAAGAGACCCAGTACTTC. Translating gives CSALASGGFQETQYF.

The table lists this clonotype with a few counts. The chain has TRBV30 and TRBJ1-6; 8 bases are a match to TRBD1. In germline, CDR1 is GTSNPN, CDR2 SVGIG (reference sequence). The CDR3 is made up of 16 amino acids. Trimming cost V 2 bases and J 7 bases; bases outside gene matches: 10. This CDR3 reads CAWSRAAGGWNSPLHF. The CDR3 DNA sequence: TGTGCCTGGAGTCGAGCAGCAGGGGGCTGGAATTCACCCCTCCACTTT.

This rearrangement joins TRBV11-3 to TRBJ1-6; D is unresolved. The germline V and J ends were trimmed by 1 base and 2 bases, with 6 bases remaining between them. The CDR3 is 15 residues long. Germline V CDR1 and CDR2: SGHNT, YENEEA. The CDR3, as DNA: TGTGCCAGCAGCTTAGGGCCCGCCTATAATTCACCCCTCCACTTT. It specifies CASSLGPAYNSPLHF.

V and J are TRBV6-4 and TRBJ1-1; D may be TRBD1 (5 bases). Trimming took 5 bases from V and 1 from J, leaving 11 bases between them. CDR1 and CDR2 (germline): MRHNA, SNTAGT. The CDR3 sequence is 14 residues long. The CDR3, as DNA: TGTGCCAGCAGTCCACACCAGGGGAACACTGAAGCTTTCTTT. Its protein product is CASSPHQGNTEAFF.

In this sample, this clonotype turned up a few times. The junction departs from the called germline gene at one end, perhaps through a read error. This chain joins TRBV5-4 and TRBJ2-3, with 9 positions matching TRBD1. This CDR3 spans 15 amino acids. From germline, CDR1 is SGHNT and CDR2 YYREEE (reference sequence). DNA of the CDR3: TGTGCCAGCAACTTGGGGACAGGGAGGACAGATACGCAGTATTTT. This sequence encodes CASNLGTGRTDTQYF.

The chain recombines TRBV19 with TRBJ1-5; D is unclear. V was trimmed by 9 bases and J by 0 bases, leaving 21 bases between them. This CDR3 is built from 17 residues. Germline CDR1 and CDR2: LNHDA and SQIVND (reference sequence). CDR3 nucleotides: TGTGCCAGCTCGTCCCAGCCGTTTCCATATAGCAATCAGCCCCAGCATTTT. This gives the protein CASSSQPFPYSNQPQHF.

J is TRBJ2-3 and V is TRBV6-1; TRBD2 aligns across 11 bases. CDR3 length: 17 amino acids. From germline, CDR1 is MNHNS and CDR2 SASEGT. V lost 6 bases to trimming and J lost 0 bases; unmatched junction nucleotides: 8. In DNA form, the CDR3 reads TGTGCCAGCAGCCCCACGGTAGCGGGGGGGAGCACAGATACGCAGTATTTT. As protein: CASSPTVAGGSTDTQYF.

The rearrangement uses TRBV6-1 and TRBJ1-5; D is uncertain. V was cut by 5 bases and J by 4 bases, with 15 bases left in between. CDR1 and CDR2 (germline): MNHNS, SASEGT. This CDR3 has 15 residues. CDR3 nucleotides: TGTGCCAGCAGTCCGACGGTGAATAGTAATCAGCCCCAGCATTTT. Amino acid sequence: CASSPTVNSNQPQHF.

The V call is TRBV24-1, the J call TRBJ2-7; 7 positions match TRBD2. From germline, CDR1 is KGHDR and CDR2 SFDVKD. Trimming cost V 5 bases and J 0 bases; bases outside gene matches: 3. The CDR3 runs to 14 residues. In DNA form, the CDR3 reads TGTGCCACCAGTGCCGGGGGGAGCTCCTACGAGCAGTACTTC. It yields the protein CATSAGGSSYEQYF.